This T cell receptor beta chain was observed in a study of T cell responses to AZD1222 COVID-19 vaccine. Findings and limits, study-wide: An increase in Spike-specific TCR breadth and depth was observed after two AZD1222 doses. Among those given AZD1222, only five or six were seropositive at baseline.

About this clone itself: The antigen is undetermined.

Sequenced by immunoSEQ multiplex PCR; TCRdb stores in-frame clones only, minus some. The sample includes about 120,000 clones, about 90% of them seen just once. The J segment lost 2 bases and the V segment lost 3 bases, leaving 3 bases of the junction unmatched. CDR1 is SGHRS, CDR2 YFSETQ, per germline. The CDR3 is 14 amino acids. Here the sequenced sample was peripheral blood, taken 28 days after the second AZD1222 dose. This receptor was obtained from an adult who received the AZD1222 COVID-19 vaccine. The chain carries TRBV5-1 and TRBJ2-7, with TRBD2 matching 9 bases. The CDR3 DNA is TGCGCCAGCAGCTCGGGACTAGCCGCCTACGAGCAGTACTTC. Its translation is CASSSGLAAYEQYF.